This T cell receptor (beta chain) was profiled in a study of identical twins. In its sample, this clonotype was seen many times. TCRdb re-called the 5' RACE reads with MiXCR, one entry per CDR3 protein. Of about 390,000 distinct CDR3 sequences listed, approximately 9.1% are singletons. The CDR3 spans 16 residues. V was pared by 1 base and J by 0 bases, with 11 bases between. From germline, CDR1 is SGHKS and CDR2 YYEKEE (reference sequence). V and J are TRBV5-5 and TRBJ2-1; D uncertain. The sequencing sample was made of naive T cells sorted from blood. The sequence derives from a woman aged 45-60 years in good health. CDR3 sequence reads: CASSLFAPVSYNEQFF. The CDR3 coding sequence is TGTGCCAGCAGCTTGTTTGCCCCGGTCTCCTACAATGAGCAGTTCTTC.